These 21 T cell receptor beta chains came from one sample sequenced in a study of cytomegalovirus exposure and HLA in healthy donors. PCR amplification relied on 60 Vbeta primers (plus 13 Jbeta primers). Produced via immunoSEQ multiplex PCR; TCRdb's table is partial and in-frame only. This table has some 170,000 clones, about two thirds appearing once. Sequencing was carried out using PBMCs. The receptors here all came from a young woman in good health and CMV-seronegative.

The gene calls are TRBV19 and TRBJ2-3; D gene uncertain. V lost 3 bases to trimming and J lost 0 bases, with 13 bases between them. Germline V CDR1 and CDR2: LNHDA, SQIVND (reference sequence). The CDR3 extends over 16 amino acids. The chain's CDR3 is CASSMVQETSTDTQYF. CDR3 nucleotides: TGTGCCAGTAGTATGGTCCAGGAAACTAGCACAGATACGCAGTATTTT.

This clone came up a few times. The V and J genes are TRBV19 and TRBJ1-4; D gene unclear. V lost 1 base, J lost 5 bases, and 8 bases lay in between. The CDR3 has 14 amino acids. The germline V gene has CDR1 LNHDA and CDR2 SQIVND (reference sequence). The CDR3 region is CASSIGRLNEKLFF. The CDR3 nucleotides read TGTGCCAGTAGTATAGGACGACTGAATGAAAAACTGTTTTTT.

The chain recombines TRBV2 with TRBJ2-7; TRBD2 is a possible D gene (5 bases). This CDR3 has 15 residues. Germline-derived CDR1 and CDR2 are SNHLY and FYNNEI. V was clipped by 3 bases and J by 4 bases, with 16 bases between them. In DNA form, the CDR3 reads TGTGCCAGCAGTGATCACTACTCCAGGACTTACGAGCAGTACTTC. It specifies CASSDHYSRTYEQYF.

This clone has just one count. The V call is TRBV2, the J call TRBJ2-5; tentative D call: TRBD1 (6 bases). The J call may not be correct, given that the DNA end is closer to TRBJ2-7. CDR3 length equals 13 residues. The germline CDR1 and CDR2 sequences are SNHLY and FYNNEI. DNA of the CDR3: TGTGCCAGCAAACGGGACACAACCTACGAGCAGTACTTC. Encoded protein: CASKRDTTYEQYF.

Notes on this clone: The junction departs from germline at one end; a sequencing error may be responsible. The V gene is TRBV4-1, the J gene TRBJ1-4; D may be TRBD1 (6 bases). CDR1 and CDR2 from the germline V gene are MGHRA and YSYEKL. The CDR3 is 14 residues long. The CDR3: CASSQASVRTALHF. Written as DNA, the CDR3 is TGCGCCAGCAGCCAAGCCTCTGTTAGGACAGCTTTACATTTT.

The chain couples TRBV5-1 to TRBJ1-1; 7 nucleotides align to TRBD1. From germline, CDR1 is SGHRS and CDR2 YFSETQ. The V and J ends lost 4 bases and 4 bases, in that order; junction bases with no gene match: 7. CDR3 length: 14 amino acids. CDR3 residues: CASSPDRVVTEAFF. The CDR3 coding sequence is TGCGCCAGCAGCCCAGACAGGGTGGTCACTGAAGCTTTCTTT.

This chain uses TRBV6-6 with TRBJ1-4; D is unclear. This CDR3 contains 14 residues. The V end lost 1 base, the J end lost 7 bases, and 10 bases lay between the germline ends. CDR1 and CDR2 from the germline V gene are MNHNY and SVGAGI (reference sequence). The CDR3 sequence: CASSYLGEREKLFF. The CDR3 DNA is TGTGCCAGCAGTTACTTGGGAGAGCGTGAAAAACTGTTTTTT.

The rearrangement uses TRBV4-3 and TRBJ2-2; D gene unclear. The germline V gene encodes CDR1 LGHNA and CDR2 YSLEER. V gave up 3 bases and J gave up 6 bases, with 14 bases separating them. The CDR3 covers 15 residues. The CDR3 coding sequence is TGCGCCAGCAGCCAGGGCCCCCAGGCTGCCGGGGAGCTGTTTTTT. It specifies CASSQGPQAAGELFF.

The rearrangement joins TRBV27 to TRBJ1-2, with TRBD1 matching over 7 bases. Trimming removed 4 bases from V and 2 bases from J; junction bases left unmatched: 7. CDR1 and CDR2 from the germline V gene are MNHEY and SMNVEV (reference sequence). CDR3 length: 15 residues. The CDR3 here is CASSYTGTVNYGYTF. CDR3 DNA: TGTGCCAGCAGTTACACCGGGACAGTAAACTATGGCTACACCTTC.

The rearrangement uses TRBV5-1 and TRBJ1-2; no clear D gene. The germline CDR1 and CDR2 sequences are SGHRS and YFSETQ. V lost 0 bases to trimming and J lost 6 bases, with 6 bases between them. CDR3 length equals 12 residues. Here the CDR3 reads CASSLASNGYTF. CDR3 coding DNA: TGCGCCAGCAGCTTGGCTTCTAATGGCTACACCTTC.

The chain uses TRBV30 and TRBJ2-1; 8 nucleotides line up with TRBD2. J gave up 2 bases and V 2 bases, and 5 bases lay outside the gene matches. The CDR3 runs to 15 residues. Germline loops: CDR1 GTSNPN, CDR2 SVGIG (reference sequence). The CDR3 spells CAWSRGGKTYNEQFF. The DNA of the CDR3 is TGTGCCTGGAGTCGGGGGGGAAAGACCTACAATGAGCAGTTCTTC.

This clone was observed a few times. This chain uses TRBV7-9 with TRBJ2-1, with 9 bases aligning to TRBD2. Per germline, CDR1 SEHNR and CDR2 FQNEAQ (reference sequence). This CDR3 contains 16 residues. V lost 1 base and J lost 7; bases outside the gene matches: 8. CDR3 coding DNA: TGTGCCAGCAGCTTAGGCAGCGGGGGGTTGGGAAATGAGCAGTTCTTC. Translation: CASSLGSGGLGNEQFF.

The V and J genes are TRBV6-1 and TRBJ1-3; D unresolved. The germline CDR1 and CDR2 sequences are MNHNS and SASEGT. The CDR3 runs 13 residues. Trimming left V 0 bases short and J 4 bases short, with 4 bases between. This CDR3 reads CASSEAMGNTIYF. The CDR3 nucleotides read TGTGCCAGCAGTGAAGCCATGGGAAACACCATATATTTT.

The rearrangement joins TRBV2 to TRBJ1-5, with TRBD1 matching over 9 bases. CDR3 size: 16 residues. Germline CDR1 reads SNHLY; CDR2 reads FYNNEI. V lost 3 bases to trimming and J lost 6 bases; unmatched junction nucleotides: 9. CDR3 loop: CASSEKSGTGTQPQHF. CDR3 nucleotide sequence: TGTGCCAGCAGTGAGAAGAGCGGGACAGGGACTCAGCCCCAGCATTTT.

The CDR3 sequence is CASSTKLALNEQFF. The CDR3 DNA sequence: TGTGCCAGCAGTACAAAACTAGCCCTCAATGAGCAGTTCTTC. This chain joins TRBV28 and TRBJ2-1, with D perhaps matching TRBD2 (6 bases). V dropped 5 bases and J dropped 6 bases, with 14 bases sitting between them. The CDR3 runs 14 residues. Germline CDR1 is MDHEN and CDR2 is SYDVKM.

The rearrangement links TRBV4-1 to TRBJ1-4; D not resolved. The CDR3 sequence is 18 residues long. CDR1 is MGHRA and CDR2 is YSYEKL in the germline V gene. Trimming took 0 bases from V and 0 from J, leaving 14 bases between them. CDR3 in DNA: TGCGCCAGCAGCCAAGAAATAACAGTCGCAGCAACTAATGAAAAACTGTTTTTT. As protein: CASSQEITVAATNEKLFF.

The J gene is TRBJ1-5, the V gene TRBV7-2; D is possibly TRBD1 (5 bases). Deletions cut 1 base from V and 3 bases from J, with 13 bases between. The germline V gene encodes CDR1 SGHTA and CDR2 FQGNSA. The CDR3 sequence is 16 residues long. This chain's CDR3 is CASSLESRRVNQPQHF. The CDR3 DNA follows: TGTGCCAGCAGCTTAGAATCGCGCAGGGTCAATCAGCCCCAGCATTTT.

In its sample, this clone was seen once. This rearrangement joins TRBV2 to TRBJ2-7, with a weak D call TRBD1 (5 bases). The CDR3 has 13 amino acids. Trimming shortened V by 5 bases and J by 3 bases, and 11 bases separated the two germline ends. Germline V gene sequence: CDR1 SNHLY, CDR2 FYNNEI. The CDR3 is CASSQQQVYEQYF. Here the CDR3 DNA reads TGTGCCAGCAGTCAACAACAGGTCTACGAGCAGTACTTC.

To note about this clone: Its ends do not fully match the called genes, so a read error is possible. The gene calls are TRBV5-4 and TRBJ1-1; D is perhaps TRBD1 (6 bases). Germline assignment: CDR1 SGHNT and CDR2 YYREEE (reference sequence). The CDR3 contains 13 residues. The CDR3 DNA reads TGTGCCAGCAGCATCCACGACAGGTTTGAAACTTTCTTT. Its protein is CASSIHDRFETFF. The full variable domain, rest sourced from reference TRBV5-4 and TRBJ1-1, is ETGVTQSPTHLIKTRGQQVTLRCSSQSGHNTVSWYQQALGQGPQFIFQYYREEENGRGNFPPRFSGLQFPNYSSELNVNALELDDSALYLCASSIHDRFETFFGQGTRLTVV.

This rearrangement joins TRBV5-1 to TRBJ2-7; tentatively, D is TRBD2 (6 bases). The CDR3 length is 15 residues. V dropped 2 bases and J dropped 7 bases, with 19 bases sitting between them. The germline CDR1 and CDR2 sequences are SGHRS and YFSETQ. Here the CDR3 reads CASSFNGGVIEEQYF. In nucleotides, the CDR3 is TGCGCCAGCAGCTTTAACGGGGGAGTAATTGAAGAGCAGTACTTC.

The V and J genes are TRBV4-3 and TRBJ1-4; D is unresolved. The V end lost 4 bases, the J end lost 0 bases, and 12 bases lay between the germline ends. The CDR3 is 16 amino acids. Looked up from germline, CDR1 is LGHNA and CDR2 is YSLEER. CDR3 residues: CASSPSPRATNEKLFF. CDR3 DNA: TGCGCCAGCAGCCCGAGCCCCCGGGCAACTAATGAAAAACTGTTTTTT.